This is a list of T cell receptor beta chains from one sample in a study of T cell changes during pregnancy in multiple sclerosis. Using immunoSEQ multiplex PCR, the repertoire was profiled, and TCRdb retains in-frame clones only, with some absent. Of 50,000 or so clones listed, about 90% were seen once; the top ten hold roughly 10%. The sample was CD8+ T cells from peripheral blood mononuclear cells, taken after pregnancy. Every receptor here comes from a female donor with multiple sclerosis, enrolled in a pregnancy study. CDR3s include the opening cysteine and the closing phenylalanine or tryptophan. A D gene is named only where the DNA matches it firmly. For some rows the clone size is stated as once, few or many, or as a class when expanded; others skip it.

>TRBV19|TRBJ1-2|-|-
CASSIYSDYGYTF
TGTGCCAGTAGTATATACAGTGACTATGGCTACACCTTC
>TRBV6-5|TRBJ1-3|-|-
CASREGSGNTIYF
TGTGCCAGCAGGGAGGGCTCTGGAAACACCATATATTTT
>TRBV5-1|TRBJ2-7|TRBD1|-
CASRMTGGVHEQYF
TGCGCCAGCAGGATGACAGGGGGCGTCCACGAGCAGTACTTC
>TRBV5-5|TRBJ1-6|-|-
CASSLFLGNSPLHF
TGTGCCAGCAGCCTTTTCCTAGGTAATTCACCCCTCCACTTT
>TRBV13|TRBJ2-7|TRBD1|-
CASSFGTGTYEQYF
TGTGCCAGCAGCTTTGGGACAGGGACCTACGAGCAGTACTTC
>TRBV5-6|TRBJ2-7|-|-
CASSLGTAPSYEQYF
TGTGCCAGCAGCTTGGGGACAGCGCCCTCCTACGAGCAGTACTTC
>TRBV2|TRBJ1-1|-|few
CASSEYSYTEAFF
TGTGCCAGCAGTGAGTATAGCTACACTGAAGCTTTCTTT
>TRBV7-6|TRBJ1-1|TRBD1|once
CASSLGARDSLEAFF
TGTGCCAGCAGCTTAGGGGCCCGGGACAGCCTTGAAGCTTTCTTT
>TRBV7-6|TRBJ2-3|-|-
CASSSPPAGTDTQYF
TGTGCCAGCAGCTCGCCCCCAGCGGGCACAGATACGCAGTATTTT
>TRBV5-1|TRBJ1-2|-|-
CASSLYPEPYGYTF
TGCGCCAGCAGCTTGTATCCGGAGCCCTATGGCTACACCTTC
>TRBV29-1|TRBJ2-7|-|-
CSVLTSLSYEQYF
TGCAGCGTATTGACATCTCTTTCCTACGAGCAGTACTTC
>TRBV6-1|TRBJ2-7|TRBD1|many
CASRPGQEVEEQYF
TGTGCCAGCAGACCGGGACAGGAGGTGGAAGAGCAGTACTTC
>TRBV2|TRBJ2-3|TRBD2|-
CASSESLAGGGVTDTQYF
TGTGCCAGCAGTGAATCGCTAGCGGGGGGAGGGGTCACAGATACGCAGTATTTT
>TRBV7-9|TRBJ2-7|TRBD1|-
CASSLGQVRTYEQYF
TGTGCCAGCAGTTTGGGACAGGTTCGGACCTACGAGCAGTACTTC
>TRBV27|TRBJ1-2|-|-
CASRLSNLHGYTF
TGTGCCAGCAGACTCTCTAATCTCCATGGCTACACCTTC
>TRBV2|TRBJ2-2|-|-
CASIPWEVPNTGELFF
TGTGCCAGCATTCCCTGGGAGGTACCGAACACCGGGGAGCTGTTTTTT
>TRBV7-3|TRBJ2-1|TRBD2|-
CASSLYGGGAVNEQFF
TGTGCCAGCAGCTTATACGGCGGGGGGGCCGTTAATGAGCAGTTCTTC
>TRBV6-5|TRBJ1-1|-|-
CASSGGTLVEAFF
TGTGCCAGCAGTGGAGGGACCTTAGTTGAAGCTTTCTTT
>TRBV5-1|TRBJ2-5|TRBD2|-
CASSSWTSGGAYETQYF
TGCGCCAGCAGCTCCTGGACTAGCGGGGGGGCTTACGAGACCCAGTACTTC
>TRBV14|TRBJ1-2|-|-
CASSQGGTYGYTF
TGTGCCAGCAGCCAAGGCGGGACCTATGGCTACACCTTC
>TRBV5-1|TRBJ2-1|TRBD1|-
CASSPSGQPSYNEQFF
TGCGCCAGCAGCCCGTCGGGACAGCCCTCCTACAATGAGCAGTTCTTC
>TRBV6-5|TRBJ2-7|TRBD2|-
CASSYFPGGYEQYF
TGTGCCAGCAGTTACTTCCCGGGAGGCTACGAGCAGTACTTC
>TRBV15|TRBJ2-3|TRBD2|-
CATSREAGGSADTQYF
TGTGCCACCAGCAGAGAAGCGGGGGGCAGTGCAGATACGCAGTATTTT
>TRBV11-2|TRBJ1-6|-|-
CASSTNSPLHF
TGTGCCAGCAGCACAAATTCACCCCTCCACTTT
>TRBV9|TRBJ1-3|-|-
CASSVGRDRSSSGNTIYF
TGTGCCAGCAGCGTAGGGCGAGACAGATCCAGCTCTGGAAACACCATATATTTT
>TRBV6-5|TRBJ1-2|TRBD1|-
CASSYGAGGAGGYTF
TGTGCCAGCAGTTACGGAGCAGGGGGCGCTGGGGGCTACACCTTC
>TRBV7-9|TRBJ2-1|TRBD2|-
CASSRVDGRDEQFF
TGTGCCAGCAGCCGAGTGGACGGGAGGGATGAGCAGTTCTTC
>TRBV2|TRBJ1-5|-|-
CASSLGGSQPQHF
TGTGCCAGCAGCCTTGGGGGGAGTCAGCCCCAGCATTTT
>TRBV2|TRBJ1-2|TRBD1|-
CASSEAGQGDLVYGYTF
TGTGCCAGCAGTGAAGCGGGACAGGGGGATTTAGTTTATGGCTACACCTTC
>TRBV2|TRBJ2-3|TRBD1|-
CASRETGDYSTDTQYF
TGTGCCAGCAGGGAGACAGGGGATTATAGCACAGATACGCAGTATTTT
>TRBV2|TRBJ1-5|-|-
CASTPRGLNQPQHF
TGTGCCAGCACACCCCGCGGACTTAATCAGCCCCAGCATTTT
>TRBV7-3|TRBJ2-3|TRBD2|-
CASSSSGGATDTQYF
TGTGCCAGCAGCTCCAGCGGGGGGGCCACAGATACGCAGTATTTT
>TRBV5-6|TRBJ1-2|TRBD1|-
CASTDGTGGWQGYTF
TGTGCCAGCACCGATGGGACAGGGGGCTGGCAGGGCTACACCTTC
>TRBV6-5|TRBJ1-2|-|-
CASSYSTGLYGYTF
TGTGCCAGCAGTTACTCGACAGGCCTGTATGGCTACACCTTC
>TRBV4-2|TRBJ2-3|TRBD2|-
CASSQRTSGGDTQYF
TGTGCCAGCAGCCAGAGGACTAGCGGAGGAGATACGCAGTATTTT
>TRBV6-5|TRBJ1-2|-|-
CASSYYLEGSYGYTF
TGTGCCAGCAGTTACTATTTGGAGGGAAGCTATGGCTACACCTTC
>TRBV9|TRBJ2-7|-|-
CASSGTASYEQYF
TGTGCCAGCAGCGGGACTGCCTCCTACGAGCAGTACTTC
>TRBV4-1|TRBJ2-5|-|-
CASSQPGETQYF
TGCGCCAGCAGCCAACCAGGAGAGACCCAGTACTTC
>TRBV5-6|TRBJ2-1|-|-
CASSLLTSHEQFF
TGTGCCAGCAGCTTGCTGACATCCCATGAGCAGTTCTTC
>TRBV29-1|TRBJ1-2|-|-
CSVEDSMQGYGYTF
TGCAGCGTTGAAGATAGTATGCAGGGATATGGCTACACCTTC
>TRBV19|TRBJ1-2|TRBD1|-
CASSIRQGVNYGYTF
TGTGCCAGTAGTATTCGACAGGGGGTTAACTATGGCTACACCTTC
>TRBV6-4|TRBJ2-5|TRBD2|-
CASSRTSGGGQETQYF
TGTGCCAGCAGCAGGACTAGCGGGGGAGGTCAAGAGACCCAGTACTTC
>TRBV19|TRBJ1-6|TRBD1|-
CASSLTGDGSPLHF
TGTGCCAGTAGCCTGACAGGGGATGGTTCACCCCTCCACTTT
>TRBV19|TRBJ1-5|-|-
CASQLLQGSDQPQHF
TGTGCCAGTCAGCTCCTACAGGGAAGTGATCAGCCCCAGCATTTT
>TRBV7-8|TRBJ2-7|-|-
CASSQYSHYEQYF
TGTGCCAGCAGTCAGTACAGCCACTACGAGCAGTACTTC
>TRBV21-1|TRBJ2-5|-|-
CASSNLVVGCSRETQYF
TGTGCCAGCAGCAATCTAGTCGTCGGTTGTTCAAGAGAGACCCAGTACTTC
>TRBV19|TRBJ2-7|-|few
CASSPTGVPNEQYF
TGTGCCAGTAGTCCGACCGGGGTGCCCAACGAGCAGTACTTC
>TRBV5-8|TRBJ2-7|TRBD1|-
CASSPPGTGSYEQYF
TGTGCCAGCAGCCCCCCCGGGACAGGGTCCTACGAGCAGTACTTC
>TRBV5-4|TRBJ2-7|-|-
CASAPAGHYEQYF
TGTGCCAGCGCCCCCGCGGGGCACTACGAGCAGTACTTC
>TRBV6-1|TRBJ1-5|TRBD1|-
CASSVGQGGLGQPQHF
TGTGCCAGCAGTGTCGGACAGGGAGGGTTGGGACAGCCCCAGCATTTT
>TRBV27|TRBJ2-7|-|-
CASSPGGTAYEQYF
TGTGCCAGCAGTCCAGGGGGGACAGCCTACGAGCAGTACTTC
>TRBV5-1|TRBJ2-7|TRBD2|-
CASRFTSGSYEQYF
TGCGCCAGCAGATTCACTAGCGGCTCCTACGAGCAGTACTTC
>TRBV6-1|TRBJ1-2|TRBD1|few
CASSERDSGWYGYTF
TGTGCCAGCAGTGAAAGGGACAGCGGATGGTATGGCTACACCTTC
>TRBV7-9|TRBJ1-5|-|-
CASTGVNNQPQHF
TGTGCCAGCACCGGGGTTAACAATCAGCCCCAGCATTTT
>TRBV11-2|TRBJ1-3|TRBD1|-
CASSLEQGADTIYF
TGTGCCAGCAGCTTAGAACAGGGGGCTGACACCATATATTTT
>TRBV11-2|TRBJ2-3|TRBD1|-
CASSFTRDRGTDTQYF
TGTGCCAGCAGCTTCACCCGGGACAGGGGCACAGATACGCAGTATTTT
>TRBV5-4|TRBJ1-1|-|-
CASSPRGGSPWAEAFF
TGTGCCAGCAGCCCGCGGGGCGGCTCTCCGTGGGCTGAAGCTTTCTTT